This T cell receptor beta chain was obtained from a study of blood T cells in healthy people across ages. As for the study in general: Template switching recovered approximately one barcoded beta molecule for every two T cells.

Together with a sample-barcoded 5' primer, a J-beta primer mix was included in a second PCR lasting roughly 6 to 12 cycles. TCRdb reprocessed the 5' RACE reads with MiXCR, giving one entry per CDR3 protein. The sample lists hundreds of thousands of distinct CDR3 sequences, 35% to 45% occurring once. Trimming removed 5 bases from V and 0 bases from J; junction bases left unmatched: 6. The V gene's germline CDR1 is MNHEY and CDR2 SMNVEV (reference sequence). The CDR3 covers 15 residues. The sequenced sample consisted of blood. The sequence derives from a woman between 55 and 75 years old in good health. The V and J genes are TRBV27 and TRBJ2-7; the match to TRBD2 covers 8 bases. CDR3 protein: CASSLRLASSYEQYF. The CDR3, as DNA: TGTGCCAGCAGTCTAAGACTAGCGAGCTCCTACGAGCAGTACTTC.